This T cell receptor (beta chain) is from a study of T cell responses to AZD1222 COVID-19 vaccine. Findings and limits, study-wide: The donors showed a predominance of white British ancestry and of females, with possible underestimation of clonal diversity.

Repertoires were generated with immunoSEQ multiplex PCR, while TCRdb's copy carries only in-frame clones and drops some. The sample lists about 140,000 clones, almost 95% occurring once. As regards this clone: Its antigen is currently unknown.

This CDR3 comprises 17 residues. CDR1 and CDR2 (germline): MDHEN, SYDVKM. The V gene lost 6 bases and the J gene lost 0 bases, with 20 bases spanning the gap. The V gene is TRBV28, the J gene TRBJ1-2, with D unresolved. The TCR was taken from an adult who received the AZD1222 COVID-19 vaccine. Sample: peripheral blood, taken 28 days after the second AZD1222 dose. CDR3 region: CASRGSQAFTPNYGYTF. The CDR3 nucleotides are TGTGCCAGCAGGGGGAGTCAGGCGTTCACACCTAACTATGGCTACACCTTC.